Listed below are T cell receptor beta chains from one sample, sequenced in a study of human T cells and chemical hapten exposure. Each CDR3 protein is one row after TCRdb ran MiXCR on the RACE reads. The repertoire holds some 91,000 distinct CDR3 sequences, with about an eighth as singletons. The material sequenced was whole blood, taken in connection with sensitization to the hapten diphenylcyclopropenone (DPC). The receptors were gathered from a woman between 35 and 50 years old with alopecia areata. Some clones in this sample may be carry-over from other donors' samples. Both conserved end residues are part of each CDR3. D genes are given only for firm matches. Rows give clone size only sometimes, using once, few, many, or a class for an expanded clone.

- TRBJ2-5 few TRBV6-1 TGTGCCAGCGCCGGGACACTCCAAGAGACCCAGTACTTC CASAGTLQETQYF
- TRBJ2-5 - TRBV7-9 TGTGCCAGCAGCTTAGGGGCAGGATCGGGGCTCCTGGACCAAGAGACCCAGTACTTC CASSLGAGSGLLDQETQYF
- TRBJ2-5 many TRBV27 TGTGCCAGCAGGACGAGGAGCGAGACCCAGTACTTC CASRTRSETQYF
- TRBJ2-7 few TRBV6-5 TGTGCCAGCAGCTGGGACATAGACTACGAGCAGTACTTC CASSWDIDYEQYF
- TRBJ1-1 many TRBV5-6 TGTGCCAGCAGCTTGGGACTGGGGGGCACTGAAGCTTTCTTT CASSLGLGGTEAFF
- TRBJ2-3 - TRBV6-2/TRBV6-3 TGTGCCAGCAGACGACAGGCTAGCACAGATACGCAGTATTTT CASRRQASTDTQYF
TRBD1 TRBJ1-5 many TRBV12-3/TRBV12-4 TGTGCCAGCAGTTTTGGACAGGGCCAGCCCCAGCATTTT CASSFGQGQPQHF
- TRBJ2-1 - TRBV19 TGTGCCAGTAGTATGGGCTATCGGCAGTTCTTC CASSMGYRQFF
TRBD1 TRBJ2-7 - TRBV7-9 TGTGCCAGCAGCATTACTGGACAGGTATACGAGCAGTACTTC CASSITGQVYEQYF
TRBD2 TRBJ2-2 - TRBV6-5 TGTGCCAGCAGTATGACTAGCGCTCGCACCGGGGAGCTGTTTTTT CASSMTSARTGELFF
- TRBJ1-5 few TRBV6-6 TGTGCCAGCAGCCCCGGCAGGGCCCTCATTCAGCCCCAGCATTTT CASSPGRALIQPQHF
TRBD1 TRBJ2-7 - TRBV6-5 TGTGCCAGCAGTTATTTTGGGACAGCCACCTACGAGCAGTACTTC CASSYFGTATYEQYF
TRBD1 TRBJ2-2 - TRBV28 TGTGCCAGCAAGAATACAGGGGGTGCCGGGGAGCTGTTTTTT CASKNTGGAGELFF
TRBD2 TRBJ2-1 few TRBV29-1 TGCAGCGTTGAAACGGTAGCGGGGAACAATGAGCAGTTCTTC CSVETVAGNNEQFF
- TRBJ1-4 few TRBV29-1 TGCAGCGCCTCAGTATCCCTTCGAGAAAAACTGTTTTTT CSASVSLREKLFF
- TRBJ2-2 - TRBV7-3 TGTGCCAGCAGCCAAAAGGCCGCTGCCGGGGAGCTGTTTTTT CASSQKAAAGELFF
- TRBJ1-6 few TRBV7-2 TGTGCCAGCAGCTTAAGGCCACAGGGCAAGTCACCCCTCCACTTT CASSLRPQGKSPLHF
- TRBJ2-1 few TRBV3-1 TGTGCCAGCAGTGCTCTAGCGCAAGCCTACAATGAGCAGTTCTTC CASSALAQAYNEQFF
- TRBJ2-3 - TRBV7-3 TGTGCCAGCAGCTTAGGTCCCACAGATACGCAGTATTTT CASSLGPTDTQYF
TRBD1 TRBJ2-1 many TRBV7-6 TGTGCCAGCAGCTACTCCCCGGGACAGACCTACAATGAGCAGTTCTTC CASSYSPGQTYNEQFF
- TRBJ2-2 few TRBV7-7 TGTGCTAGCAGCCGTCGGGAGAACACCGGGGAGCTGTTTTTT CASSRRENTGELFF
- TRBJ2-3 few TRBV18 TGTGCCAGCTCACCGAAAGACATACTTCCCACAGATACGCAGTATTTT CASSPKDILPTDTQYF
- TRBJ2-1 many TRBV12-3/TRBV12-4 TGTGCCAGCAGCCCGCCGGGACTGTTAGTTTGGGAGCAGTTCTTC CASSPPGLLVWEQFF
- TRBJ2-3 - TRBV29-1 TGCAGCGTTGTTGCGGTGGCGTTTGATACGCAGTATTTT CSVVAVAFDTQYF
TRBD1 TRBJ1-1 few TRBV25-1 TGTGCCAGCAGTGAATTGGGACAGGGGTGGTTGGACACTGAAGCTTTCTTT CASSELGQGWLDTEAFF
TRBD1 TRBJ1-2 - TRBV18 TGTGCCAGCTCACATTCAGGGGACAGTTATGGCTACACCTTC CASSHSGDSYGYTF
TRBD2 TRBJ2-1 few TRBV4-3 TGCGCCAGCAGCCATAGGACTAGCGGGAGAGGAACTTGGGGTGAGCAGTTCTTC CASSHRTSGRGTWGEQFF
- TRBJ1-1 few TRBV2 TGTGCCAGCAGTGCACAGGGCTTGGACACTGAAGCTTTCTTT CASSAQGLDTEAFF
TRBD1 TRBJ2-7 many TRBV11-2 TGTGCCAGCAGCCCAAGGTGGACAGGCTACGAGCAGTACTTC CASSPRWTGYEQYF
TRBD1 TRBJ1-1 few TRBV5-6 TGTGCCAGCAGCTCTACAGGGGGCTCGAACACTGAAGCTTTCTTT CASSSTGGSNTEAFF
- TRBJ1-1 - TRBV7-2 TGTGCCAGCAGCTTGGACATAGAGGAAGCTTTCTTT CASSLDIEEAFF
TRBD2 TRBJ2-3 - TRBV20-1 TGCAGTGCCATTGACGTGGCGGGGGGCACAGATACGCAGTATTTT CSAIDVAGGTDTQYF
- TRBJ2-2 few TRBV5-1 TGCGCCAGCAGCCCGGGGGACTCGAACACCGGGGAGCTGTTTTTT CASSPGDSNTGELFF
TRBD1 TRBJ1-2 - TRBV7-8 TGTGCCAGCAGCTTAGAACAGGGGTACTATGGCTACACCTTC CASSLEQGYYGYTF
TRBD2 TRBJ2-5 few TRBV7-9 TGTGCCAGCAGCTTAGGAGTACTAGCGGGACTCCAAGAGACCCAGTACTTC CASSLGVLAGLQETQYF
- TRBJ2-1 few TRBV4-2 TGTGCCAGCAGCCAAGACCCCAGGGTTGAGCAGTTCTTC CASSQDPRVEQFF
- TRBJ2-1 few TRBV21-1 TGTGCCAGCAGCAAGGACAGGGCAATCTACAATGAGCAGTTCTTC CASSKDRAIYNEQFF
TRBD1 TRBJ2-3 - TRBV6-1 TGTGCCAGCAGTTTGGACAGGGGAACAGATACGCAGTATTTT CASSLDRGTDTQYF
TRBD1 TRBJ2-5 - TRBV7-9 TGTGCCAGCAGCTTAAGGCCCCAGGGGGCAGAGACCCAGTACTTC CASSLRPQGAETQYF
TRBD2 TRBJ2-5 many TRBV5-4 TGTGCCAGCAGCTTGGGGGGTAGACTAGCGGGAGAAGAGACCCAGTACTTC CASSLGGRLAGEETQYF
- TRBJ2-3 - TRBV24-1 TGTGTCACCAGTGATTCGCTGTATACGCAGTATTTT CVTSDSLYTQYF
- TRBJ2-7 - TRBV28 TGTGCCAGCAGTTTATGGTCCTACGAGCAGTACTTC CASSLWSYEQYF
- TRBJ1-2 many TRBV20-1 TGCAGTGCTGGGAAGACAGGAGCTAACTATGGCTACACCTTC CSAGKTGANYGYTF
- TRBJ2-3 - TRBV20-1 TGCAGTGCTACAGTCCTCACTAGCACAGATACGCAGTATTTT CSATVLTSTDTQYF
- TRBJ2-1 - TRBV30 TGTGCCCGGAGTGCGGACGTATACCTCCTCAATGAGCAGTTCTTC CARSADVYLLNEQFF
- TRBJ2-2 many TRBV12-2 TGTGCAAGTCGCCAGCGGGGCTACGCGAACACCGGGGAGCTGTTTTTT CASRQRGYANTGELFF
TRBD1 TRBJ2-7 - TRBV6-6 TGTGCCAGCAGTCCGGGGGACAGGGTGGGACGCCTTTCCTACGAGCAGTACTTC CASSPGDRVGRLSYEQYF
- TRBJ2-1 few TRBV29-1 TGCAGCCACCCACGGGACTCTGACAATGAGCAGTTCTTC CSHPRDSDNEQFF
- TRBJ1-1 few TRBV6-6 TGTGCCAGCAGTTACTCGTCGACCCCAGGGGTGCGGACTGAAGCTTTCTTT CASSYSSTPGVRTEAFF
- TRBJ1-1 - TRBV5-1 TGCGCCAGCAGCTTGGAAACGGCCAACACTGAAGCTTTCTTT CASSLETANTEAFF